The 29 T cell receptor beta chains reported below all come from one sample, sequenced in a study of T cells after posttransplantation cyclophosphamide. Measured with immunoSEQ multiplex PCR; TCRdb has only the in-frame clones, and not every one. The repertoire holds fewer than 60,000 clones, around 94% seen once, with about 3% in the top ten. Sequencing was performed on PBMCs. The source of these receptors is a woman in her thirties in good health and a related stem cell transplant donor.

The chain recombines TRBV5-4 with TRBJ2-1; 8 nucleotides match TRBD2. V gave up 0 bases and J gave up 0 bases; unmatched junction bases: 2. Per germline, CDR1 SGHNT and CDR2 YYREEE (reference sequence). The CDR3 has 16 amino acids. CDR3 DNA sequence: TGTGCCAGCAGCTTGGGACTAGCGAGCTCCTACAATGAGCAGTTCTTC. It specifies CASSLGLASSYNEQFF.

This chain connects TRBV7-8 to TRBJ1-5; 7 nucleotides line up with TRBD1. Germline V gene lookup returns CDR1 SGHVS and CDR2 FQNEAQ. With V trimmed by 0 bases and J by 4 bases, 6 bases remained unmatched. The CDR3 is 16 residues long. CDR3 DNA sequence: TGTGCCAGCAGCTTAGCCAGGGCAGGGGGGAATCAGCCCCAGCATTTT. As protein: CASSLARAGGNQPQHF. Looking up the rest from reference TRBV7-8 and TRBJ1-5 gives the full variable domain: GAGVSQSPRYKVAKRGQDVALRCDPISGHVSLFWYQQALGQGPEFLTYFQNEAQLDKSGLPSDRFFAERPEGSVSTLKIQRTQQEDSAVYLCASSLARAGGNQPQHFGDGTRLSIL.

This rearrangement joins TRBV5-6 to TRBJ1-1; D not certain. Trimming stripped 1 base from V and 1 base from J, with 14 bases between. Germline CDR1 reads SGHDT; CDR2 reads YYEEEE. This CDR3 is 16 amino acids long. The DNA for the CDR3 is TGTGCCAGCAGCTTGTCAAGGAGCAAACGGAACACTGAAGCTTTCTTT. Protein sequence: CASSLSRSKRNTEAFF.

J is TRBJ2-7 and V is TRBV18; possibly TRBD2 for D (5 bases). The CDR3 covers 15 residues. V lost 2 bases and J 3 bases, leaving 14 bases between the germline ends. Per the germline V gene, CDR1 is KGHSH and CDR2 is LQKENI. CDR3 sequence reads: CASSPIPEGSYEQYF. The CDR3, as DNA: TGTGCCAGCTCACCAATTCCTGAGGGAAGCTACGAGCAGTACTTC.

The gene calls are TRBV10-2 and TRBJ1-2; 7 bases are shared with TRBD1. Trimming at V came to 11 bases and at J to 4 bases, leaving 4 bases not matched to a gene. The germline V gene encodes CDR1 WSHSY and CDR2 SAAADI. The CDR3 contains 11 residues. CDR3 residues: CAGGGLYGYTF. The CDR3 DNA reads as TGCGCCGGAGGGGGCCTCTATGGCTACACCTTC.

The chain employs TRBV19 and TRBJ2-5; D possibly corresponds to TRBD1 (6 bases). Germline CDR1 is LNHDA and CDR2 is SQIVND (reference sequence). The CDR3 runs to 14 residues. Between the trimmed V and J ends, which lost 1 base and 5 bases, there was a span of 11 bases. CDR3 sequence: CASSIVARGETQYF. CDR3 nucleotides: TGTGCCAGTAGTATAGTTGCCAGGGGCGAGACCCAGTACTTC.

The chain joins TRBV10-3 to TRBJ1-2; the match to TRBD1 covers 8 bases. V gave up 4 bases and J gave up 8 bases; unmatched junction bases: 9. Germline V gene lookup returns CDR1 ENHRY and CDR2 SYGVKD. The CDR3 covers 14 residues. The DNA for the CDR3 is TGTGCCATCAGTGGAGTTCGGGACAGGAGAGGCTACACCTTC. This translates into CAISGVRDRRGYTF.

This chain connects TRBV4-3 to TRBJ2-5; the match to TRBD2 covers 8 bases. CDR1 and CDR2 (germline): LGHNA, YSLEER. Trimming took 2 bases from V and 4 from J; bases not matched to a gene: 6. The CDR3 is made up of 15 amino acids. CDR3: CASSQMGLEGETQYF. The CDR3 coding sequence is TGCGCCAGCAGCCAAATGGGACTAGAGGGAGAGACCCAGTACTTC.

This clone occurred once. V usage is TRBV4-2 and J usage is TRBJ2-7; TRBD2 is a possible D gene (6 bases). From germline, CDR1 is LGHNA and CDR2 YNFKEQ. The CDR3 runs 14 residues. V was pared by 0 bases and J by 12 bases, with 18 bases between. Written as DNA, the CDR3 is TGTGCCAGCAGCCAAGAAGGGACTCCATCCGCCCGGTACTTC. Residues: CASSQEGTPSARYF.

V usage is TRBV18 and J usage is TRBJ1-2, with D maybe TRBD1 (5 bases). The V end was cut by 3 bases, the J end by 8 bases, with 16 bases between. The germline V gene encodes CDR1 KGHSH and CDR2 LQKENI. The CDR3 covers 14 residues. The CDR3 region has the DNA TGTGCCAGCTCACCTTCCAGGGCGAATCCGGGCTACACCTTC. Translated, it gives CASSPSRANPGYTF.

The chain recombines TRBV19 with TRBJ1-1; TRBD1 aligns across 9 bases. CDR3 length equals 13 residues. With 6 bases clipped from V and 8 bases from J, the junction kept 7 bases outside the gene matches. Germline lookup yields CDR1 LNHDA and CDR2 SQIVND (reference sequence). CDR3 DNA sequence: TGTGCCAGTAGGCGGGACAGGGTCGGCGAAGCTTTCTTT. Translating gives CASRRDRVGEAFF.

The rearrangement joins TRBV7-9 to TRBJ1-6; no clear D. V was pared by 5 bases and J by 9 bases, with 14 bases between. CDR1 and CDR2 (germline): SEHNR, FQNEAQ (reference sequence). CDR3 size: 14 residues. CDR3 protein: CASSENGEGSPLHF. CDR3 coding DNA: TGTGCCAGCAGCGAAAACGGGGAAGGTTCACCCCTCCACTTT.

The chain couples TRBV19 to TRBJ2-7; perhaps TRBD1 as D (6 bases). The germline V gene has CDR1 LNHDA and CDR2 SQIVND (reference sequence). V lost 8 bases and J lost 4, with 9 bases in between. The CDR3 sequence is 11 residues long. CDR3 region: CASGQIYEQYF. The CDR3 DNA is TGTGCCAGTGGACAGATATACGAGCAGTACTTC.

This clone was observed a single time. This sequence joins TRBV6-1 and TRBJ1-5, with D possibly TRBD1 on 6 matching bases. Germline CDR1 and CDR2: MNHNS and SASEGT. The length of the CDR3 is 9 residues. V was clipped by 8 bases and J by 10 bases, with 6 bases between them. CDR3: CASGTPQHF. In nucleotides, the CDR3 is TGTGCCAGCGGGACACCCCAGCATTTT.

The J gene is TRBJ1-6, the V gene TRBV2; the D gene is possibly TRBD1 (5 bases). Trimming took off 7 bases at V and 6 bases at J, with 10 bases between the two ends. The CDR3 runs 13 residues. Germline CDR1 SNHLY, CDR2 FYNNEI. The CDR3 bases are TGTGCCAGCAACCTGGACATTAATTCACCCCTCCACTTT. Protein product: CASNLDINSPLHF.

The chain joins TRBV18 to TRBJ1-3, with D possibly being TRBD1 (6 bases). The CDR3 contains 13 residues. V gave up 3 bases and J gave up 4 bases, with 7 bases separating them. Germline CDR1 reads KGHSH; CDR2 reads LQKENI. The CDR3 DNA follows: TGTGCCAGCTCACCCGGACAGGGAAACACCATATATTTT. Its protein is CASSPGQGNTIYF. Using reference TRBV18 and TRBJ1-3 for the parts outside the CDR3, the full variable domain is NAGVMQNPRHLVRRRGQEARLRCSPMKGHSHVYWYRQLPEEGLKFMVYLQKENIIDESGMPKERFSAEFPKEGPSILRIQQVVRGDSAAYFCASSPGQGNTIYFGEGSWLTVV.

CDR3 nucleotides: TGTGCCAGCAGCTTGTCCGGCGCAGCGAACTCTGGAAACACCATATATTTT. Translated, it gives CASSLSGAANSGNTIYF. The V gene is TRBV5-5, the J gene TRBJ1-3; no clear D. The V gene's germline CDR1 is SGHKS and CDR2 YYEKEE (reference sequence). Trimming stripped 1 base from V and 0 bases from J, with 14 bases between. The CDR3 extends over 17 amino acids. Full variable domain (remainder filled in from reference TRBV5-5 and TRBJ1-3): DAGVTQSPTHLIKTRGQQVTLRCSPISGHKSVSWYQQVLGQGPQFIFQYYEKEERGRGNFPDRFSARQFPNYSSELNVNALLLGDSALYLCASSLSGAANSGNTIYFGEGSWLTVV.

This chain joins TRBV5-1 and TRBJ2-5; 7 bases are shared with TRBD2. Germline lookup yields CDR1 SGHRS and CDR2 YFSETQ. The CDR3 consists of 15 residues. With V trimmed by 3 bases and J by 6 bases, 11 bases remained unmatched. The CDR3 here is CASSYSVQGGKTQYF. CDR3 sequence (DNA): TGCGCCAGCAGCTACTCGGTGCAGGGAGGGAAGACCCAGTACTTC.

This rearrangement joins TRBV6-5 to TRBJ1-1; no definite D call. With 0 bases removed from V and 5 bases from J, the gap between germline ends came to 13 bases. This CDR3 is 15 amino acids long. Germline CDR1 is MNHEY and CDR2 is SVGAGI. CDR3 sequence (DNA): TGTGCCAGCAGTTACTCGTCAGGCAGGAAGACTGAAGCTTTCTTT. Translated, it gives CASSYSSGRKTEAFF.

The rearrangement joins TRBV7-6 to TRBJ2-5; 7 bases are a match to TRBD1. This CDR3 is 15 amino acids long. The ends lost 3 bases at V and 2 bases at J; junction bases unmatched: 6. CDR1 SGHVS and CDR2 FNYEAQ come from the germline V gene. The chain's CDR3 is CASSFAGTAQETQYF. CDR3 nucleotide sequence: TGTGCCAGCAGCTTTGCCGGGACAGCACAAGAGACCCAGTACTTC.

This chain uses TRBV15 with TRBJ2-7, with D perhaps TRBD1 (7 bases). The V end lost 5 bases, the J end lost 5 bases, and 16 bases lay between the germline ends. Germline assignment: CDR1 LNHNV and CDR2 YYDKDF (reference sequence). CDR3 length: 14 residues. As DNA, the CDR3 is TGTGCCACCAGCGGGGGGACAGTGGGCCACGAGCAGTACTTC. Its translation is CATSGGTVGHEQYF.

The chain recombines TRBV7-8 with TRBJ2-2; a weak D match, TRBD2 (5 bases). This CDR3 comprises 15 residues. Germline lookup yields CDR1 SGHVS and CDR2 FQNEAQ. The V end lost 3 bases, the J end lost 2 bases, and 10 bases lay between the germline ends. The CDR3 DNA follows: TGTGCCAGCAGCTTCCGGGATTCCAACACCGGGGAGCTGTTTTTT. This encodes CASSFRDSNTGELFF.

The chain carries TRBV7-9 and TRBJ1-4; D unresolved. This CDR3 contains 15 residues. Looked up from germline, CDR1 is SEHNR and CDR2 is FQNEAQ (reference sequence). Trimming shortened V by 6 bases and J by 3 bases, and 14 bases separated the two germline ends. This chain's CDR3 is CASRSDSRANEKLFF. Written as DNA, the CDR3 is TGTGCCAGCAGATCGGACTCAAGGGCTAATGAAAAACTGTTTTTT.

The chain employs TRBV4-3 and TRBJ2-7, with D possibly TRBD1 on 6 matching bases. The CDR3 covers 15 residues. Germline CDR1 reads LGHNA; CDR2 reads YSLEER. V lost 1 base and J lost 7, with 17 bases in between. CDR3 DNA: TGCGCCAGCAGCCAAGCGGTGCAGGGGTTTCGGGAGCAGTACTTC. Encoded protein: CASSQAVQGFREQYF.

This chain joins TRBV5-1 and TRBJ2-7; D might be TRBD1 (6 bases). V gave up 4 bases and J gave up 3 bases, with 17 bases separating them. CDR1 and CDR2 from the germline V gene are SGHRS and YFSETQ. This CDR3 comprises 15 residues. The CDR3 bases are TGCGCCAGCAGCCTCATCAGGGGTCCCAACTACGAGCAGTACTTC. This gives the protein CASSLIRGPNYEQYF.

This clone was observed a single time. The V gene is TRBV2, the J gene TRBJ2-4; a weak D match, TRBD2 (5 bases). Trimming removed 8 bases at V and 0 bases at J, with 17 bases between. The length of the CDR3 is 16 residues. Germline CDR1 and CDR2: SNHLY and FYNNEI. CDR3 coding DNA: TGTGCCAGCGTGAGGGAGACTTACTTAGCCAAAAACATTCAGTACTTC. Translation gives CASVRETYLAKNIQYF.

This chain connects TRBV2 to TRBJ1-2; TRBD1 aligns across 10 bases. The J segment lost 7 bases and the V segment lost 8 bases, leaving 7 bases of the junction unmatched. Germline V gives CDR1 SNHLY, CDR2 FYNNEI. The CDR3 totals 13 residues. The CDR3 spells CASWGQGFSGYTF. The CDR3 DNA reads TGTGCCAGCTGGGGACAGGGGTTCTCTGGCTACACCTTC.

The chain joins TRBV6-5 to TRBJ2-1, with 7 nucleotides matching TRBD1. The CDR3 consists of 15 residues. Unmatched junction bases numbered 7, after V lost 0 bases and J lost 8 bases. Germline CDR1 reads MNHEY; CDR2 reads SVGAGI. The CDR3: CASSYSSNRGDEQFF. In DNA, the CDR3 is TGTGCCAGCAGTTACTCGTCCAACAGGGGCGATGAGCAGTTCTTC.

The table lists this clone with a count of one. The V gene is TRBV4-1, the J gene TRBJ2-3, with TRBD2 as a possible D gene (5 bases). CDR1 MGHRA and CDR2 YSYEKL come from the germline V gene. V was pared by 0 bases and J by 4 bases, with 14 bases between. The CDR3 length is 16 residues. The CDR3 sequence is CASSQEGQGRADTQYF. The DNA of the CDR3 is TGCGCCAGCAGCCAAGAAGGTCAAGGGAGAGCAGATACGCAGTATTTT.